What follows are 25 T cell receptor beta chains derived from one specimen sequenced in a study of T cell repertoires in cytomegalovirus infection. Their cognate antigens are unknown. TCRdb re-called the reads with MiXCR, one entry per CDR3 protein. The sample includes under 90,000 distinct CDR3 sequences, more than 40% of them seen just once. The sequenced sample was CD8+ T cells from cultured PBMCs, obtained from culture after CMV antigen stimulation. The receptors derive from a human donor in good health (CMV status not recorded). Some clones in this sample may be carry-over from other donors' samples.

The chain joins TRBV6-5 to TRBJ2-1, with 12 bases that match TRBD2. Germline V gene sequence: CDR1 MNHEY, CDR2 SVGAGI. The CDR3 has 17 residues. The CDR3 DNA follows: TGTTCCCGCAGATCCCCCAGGACTAGCGGGGCCCAAGGGGAGCAGTTCTTC. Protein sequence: CSRRSPRTSGAQGEQFF.

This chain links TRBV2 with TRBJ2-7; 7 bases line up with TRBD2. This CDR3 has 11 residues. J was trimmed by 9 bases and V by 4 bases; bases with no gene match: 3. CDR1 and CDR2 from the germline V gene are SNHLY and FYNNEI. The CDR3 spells CASSGGTTQYF. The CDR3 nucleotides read TGTGCCAGCAGTGGCGGGACTACGCAGTACTTC.

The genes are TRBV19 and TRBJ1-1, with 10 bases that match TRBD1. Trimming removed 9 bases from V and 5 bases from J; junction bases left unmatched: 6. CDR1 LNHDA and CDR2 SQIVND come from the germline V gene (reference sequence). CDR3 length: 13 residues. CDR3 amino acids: CASLGQGGTEAFF. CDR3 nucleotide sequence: TGTGCCAGCTTAGGACAGGGGGGAACTGAAGCTTTCTTT.

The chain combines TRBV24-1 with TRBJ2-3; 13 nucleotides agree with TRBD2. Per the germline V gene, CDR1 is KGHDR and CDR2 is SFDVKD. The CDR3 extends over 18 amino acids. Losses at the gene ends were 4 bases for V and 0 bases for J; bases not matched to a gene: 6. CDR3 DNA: TGTGCCACCAGTGAGCAAAGACTAGCGGGAGGAAGCACAGATACGCAGTATTTT. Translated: CATSEQRLAGGSTDTQYF.

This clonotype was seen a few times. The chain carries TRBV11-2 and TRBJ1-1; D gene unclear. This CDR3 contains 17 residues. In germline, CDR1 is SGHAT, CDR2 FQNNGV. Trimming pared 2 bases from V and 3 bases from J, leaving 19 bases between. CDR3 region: CASSLWDRRRRDTEAFF. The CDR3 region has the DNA TGTGCCAGCAGCTTATGGGATCGTCGGAGACGGGACACTGAAGCTTTCTTT.

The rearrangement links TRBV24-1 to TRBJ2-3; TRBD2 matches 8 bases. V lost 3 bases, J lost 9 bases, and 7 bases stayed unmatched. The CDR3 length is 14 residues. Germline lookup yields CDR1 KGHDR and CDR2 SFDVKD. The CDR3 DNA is TGTGCCACCAGTGATAGCGGGGGTACTCAGACGCAGTATTTT. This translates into CATSDSGGTQTQYF.

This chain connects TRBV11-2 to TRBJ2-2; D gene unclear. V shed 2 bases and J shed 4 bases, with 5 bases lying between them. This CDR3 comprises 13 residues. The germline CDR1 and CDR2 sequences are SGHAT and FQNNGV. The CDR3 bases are TGTGCCAGCAGCTTACCGTTCACCGGGGAGCTGTTTTTT. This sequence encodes CASSLPFTGELFF.

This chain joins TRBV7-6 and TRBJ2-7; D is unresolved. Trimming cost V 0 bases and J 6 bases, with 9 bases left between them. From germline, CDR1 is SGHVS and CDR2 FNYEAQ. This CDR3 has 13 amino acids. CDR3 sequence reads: CASSLAWHPEQYF. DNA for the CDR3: TGTGCCAGCAGCTTAGCGTGGCACCCCGAGCAGTACTTC.

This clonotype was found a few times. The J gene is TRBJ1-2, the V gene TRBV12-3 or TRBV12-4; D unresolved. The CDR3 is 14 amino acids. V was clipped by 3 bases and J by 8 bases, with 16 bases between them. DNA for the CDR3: TGTGCCAGCAGTTTTTTGGGGAGTCCTGACGGCTACACCTTC. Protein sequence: CASSFLGSPDGYTF.

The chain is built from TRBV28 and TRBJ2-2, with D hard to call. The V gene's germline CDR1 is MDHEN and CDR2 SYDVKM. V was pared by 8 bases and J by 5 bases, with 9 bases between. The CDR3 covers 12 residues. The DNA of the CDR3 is TGTGCCAGCCTCGTAGAGACCGGGGAGCTGTTTTTT. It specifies CASLVETGELFF. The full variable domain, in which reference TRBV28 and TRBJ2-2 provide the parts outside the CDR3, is DVKVTQSSRYLVKRTGEKVFLECVQDMDHENMFWYRQDPGLGLRLIYFSYDVKMKEKGDIPEGYSVSREKKERFSLILESASTNQTSMYLCASLVETGELFFGEGSRLTVL.

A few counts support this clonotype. The DNA for the CDR3 is TGTGCCAGCAGCTCGGGGCGTAATGAGCAGTTCTTC. As protein: CASSSGRNEQFF. The chain recombines TRBV7-3 with TRBJ2-1; D may be TRBD1 or TRBD2 (5 bases each). The V end lost 4 bases, the J end lost 7 bases, and 8 bases lay between the germline ends. Germline CDR1 and CDR2: SGHTA and FQGTGA. This CDR3 has 12 residues.

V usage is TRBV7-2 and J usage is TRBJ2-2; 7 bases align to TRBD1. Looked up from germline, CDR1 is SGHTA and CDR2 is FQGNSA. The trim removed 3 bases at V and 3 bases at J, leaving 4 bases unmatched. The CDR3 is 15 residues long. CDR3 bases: TGTGCCAGCAGCTTTTGGACAGGCGACACCGGGGAGCTGTTTTTT. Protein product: CASSFWTGDTGELFF.

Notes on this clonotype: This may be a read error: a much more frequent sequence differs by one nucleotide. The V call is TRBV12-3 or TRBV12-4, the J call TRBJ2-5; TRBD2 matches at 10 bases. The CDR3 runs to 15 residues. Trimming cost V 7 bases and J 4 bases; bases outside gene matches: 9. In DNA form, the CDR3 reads TGTGCCAGCACCGCACTAGCGGGGAGCGCAGAGACCCAGTACTTC. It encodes CASTALAGSAETQYF.

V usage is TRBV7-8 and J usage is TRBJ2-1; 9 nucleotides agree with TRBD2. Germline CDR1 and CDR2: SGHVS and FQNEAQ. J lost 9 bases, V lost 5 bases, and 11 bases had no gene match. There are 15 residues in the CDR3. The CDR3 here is CASSPKPGTSREQFF. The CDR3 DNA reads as TGTGCCAGCAGCCCCAAGCCCGGGACTAGCCGTGAGCAGTTCTTC.

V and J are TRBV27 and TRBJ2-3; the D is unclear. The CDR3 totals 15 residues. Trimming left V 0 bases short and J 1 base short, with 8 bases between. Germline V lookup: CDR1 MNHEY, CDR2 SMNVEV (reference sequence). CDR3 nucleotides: TGTGCCAGCAGTTTATCAATATGGGGCACAGATACGCAGTATTTT. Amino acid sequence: CASSLSIWGTDTQYF.

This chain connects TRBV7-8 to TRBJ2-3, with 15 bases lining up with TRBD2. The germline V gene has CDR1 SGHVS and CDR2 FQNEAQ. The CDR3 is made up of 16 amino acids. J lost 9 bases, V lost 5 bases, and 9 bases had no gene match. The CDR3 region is CASSPGLAGGQGTQYF. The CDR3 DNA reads TGTGCCAGCAGCCCGGGACTAGCGGGGGGCCAAGGGACGCAGTATTTT.

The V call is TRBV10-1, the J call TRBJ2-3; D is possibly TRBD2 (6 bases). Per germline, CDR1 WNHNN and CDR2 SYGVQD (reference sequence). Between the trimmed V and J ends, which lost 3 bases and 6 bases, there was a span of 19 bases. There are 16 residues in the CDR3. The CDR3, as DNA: TGCGCCAGCAGTGAAACTAGCCAATTAGACGGGGATACGCAGTATTTT. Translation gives CASSETSQLDGDTQYF.

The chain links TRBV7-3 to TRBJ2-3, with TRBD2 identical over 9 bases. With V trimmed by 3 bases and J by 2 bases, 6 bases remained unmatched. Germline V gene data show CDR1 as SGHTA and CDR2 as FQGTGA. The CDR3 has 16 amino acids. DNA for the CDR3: TGTGCCAGCAGCTTGAATAGCGGGGGAGTCACAGATACGCAGTATTTT. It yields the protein CASSLNSGGVTDTQYF.

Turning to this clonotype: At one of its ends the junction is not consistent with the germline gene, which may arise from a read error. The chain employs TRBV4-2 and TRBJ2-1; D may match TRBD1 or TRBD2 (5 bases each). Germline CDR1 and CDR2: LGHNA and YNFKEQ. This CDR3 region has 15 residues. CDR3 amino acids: CASSEDPGPSNEQFF. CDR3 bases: TGTGCCAGCAGCGAAGACCCGGGGCCCTCGAATGAGCAGTTCTTC.

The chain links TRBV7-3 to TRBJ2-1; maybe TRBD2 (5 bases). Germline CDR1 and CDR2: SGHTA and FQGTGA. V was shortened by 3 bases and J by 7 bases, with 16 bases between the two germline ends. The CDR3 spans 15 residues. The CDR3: CASSLGSRPGNEQFF. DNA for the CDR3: TGTGCCAGCAGCTTGGGATCGCGCCCGGGGAATGAGCAGTTCTTC.

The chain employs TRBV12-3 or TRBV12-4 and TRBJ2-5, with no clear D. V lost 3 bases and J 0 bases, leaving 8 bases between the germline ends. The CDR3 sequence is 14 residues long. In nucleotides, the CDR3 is TGTGCCAGCAGTTTGTTGATAGACCAAGAGACCCAGTACTTC. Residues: CASSLLIDQETQYF.

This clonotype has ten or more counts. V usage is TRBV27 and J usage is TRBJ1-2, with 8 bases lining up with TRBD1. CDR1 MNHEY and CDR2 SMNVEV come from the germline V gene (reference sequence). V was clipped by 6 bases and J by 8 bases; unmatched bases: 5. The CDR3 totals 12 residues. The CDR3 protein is CASRQGVYGYTF. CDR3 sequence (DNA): TGTGCCAGCAGACAGGGGGTATACGGCTACACCTTC.

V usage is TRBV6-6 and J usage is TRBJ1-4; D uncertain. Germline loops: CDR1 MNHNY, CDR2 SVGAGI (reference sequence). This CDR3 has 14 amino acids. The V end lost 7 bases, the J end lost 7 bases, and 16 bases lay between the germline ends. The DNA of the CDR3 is TGTGCCAGCACGTTACGGGATTCATCTGAAAAACTGTTTTTT. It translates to CASTLRDSSEKLFF.

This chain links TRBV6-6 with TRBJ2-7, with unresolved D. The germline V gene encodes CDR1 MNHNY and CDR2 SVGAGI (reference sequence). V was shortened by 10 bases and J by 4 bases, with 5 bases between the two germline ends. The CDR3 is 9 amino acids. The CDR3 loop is CATGYEQYF. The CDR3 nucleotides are TGTGCCACTGGATACGAGCAGTACTTC.

The CDR3 sequence is CASVRTEGFSTDTQYF. The CDR3 DNA sequence: TGTGCCAGCGTTCGGACGGAAGGCTTCAGCACAGATACGCAGTATTTT. This chain uses TRBV28 with TRBJ2-3; D gene uncertain. V was trimmed by 8 bases and J by 0 bases, leaving 18 bases between them. Germline V gives CDR1 MDHEN, CDR2 SYDVKM. The CDR3 covers 16 residues.